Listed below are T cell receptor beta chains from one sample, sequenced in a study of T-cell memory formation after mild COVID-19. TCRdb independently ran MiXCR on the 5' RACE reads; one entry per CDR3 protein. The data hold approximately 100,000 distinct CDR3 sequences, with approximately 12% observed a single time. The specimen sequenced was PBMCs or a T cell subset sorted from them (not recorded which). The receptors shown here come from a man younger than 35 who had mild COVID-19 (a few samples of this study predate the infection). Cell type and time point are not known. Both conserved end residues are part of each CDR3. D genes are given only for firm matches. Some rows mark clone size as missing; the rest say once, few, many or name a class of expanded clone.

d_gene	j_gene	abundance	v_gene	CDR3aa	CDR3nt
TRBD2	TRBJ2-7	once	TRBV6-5	CASSLTVLAGRAAGEQYF	TGTGCCAGCAGTCTTACTGTACTAGCGGGAAGGGCCGCGGGGGAGCAGTACTTC
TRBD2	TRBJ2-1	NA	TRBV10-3	CAISAGLGLNNEQFF	TGTGCCATCAGTGCTGGGTTGGGACTAAACAATGAGCAGTTCTTC
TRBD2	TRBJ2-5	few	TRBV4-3	CASSRMGLDQETQYF	TGCGCCAGCAGCCGCATGGGACTAGACCAAGAGACCCAGTACTTC
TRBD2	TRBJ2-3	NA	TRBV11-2	CASSLAVAGGADTQYF	TGTGCCAGCAGCCTAGCAGTAGCGGGGGGGGCAGATACGCAGTATTTT
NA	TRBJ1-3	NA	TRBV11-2	CASSQTGSGNTIYF	TGTGCCAGCAGCCAGACGGGGTCTGGAAACACCATATATTTT
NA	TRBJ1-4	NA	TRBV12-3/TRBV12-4	CASSSRERIEKLFF	TGTGCCAGCAGTTCCCGAGAAAGGATTGAAAAACTGTTTTTT
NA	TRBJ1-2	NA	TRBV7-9	CASSLSGGYTF	TGTGCCAGCAGCCTCAGTGGGGGCTACACCTTC
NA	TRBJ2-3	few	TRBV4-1	CASSQYTGSTDTQYF	TGCGCCAGCAGCCAGTACACAGGGTCCACAGATACGCAGTATTTT
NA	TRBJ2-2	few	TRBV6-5	CASSYWPVGTGELFF	TGTGCCAGCAGTTACTGGCCTGTCGGGACCGGGGAGCTGTTTTTT
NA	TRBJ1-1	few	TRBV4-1	CASSHYQGNTEAFF	TGCGCCAGCAGCCATTATCAGGGAAATACTGAAGCTTTCTTT
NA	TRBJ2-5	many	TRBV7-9	CASSVGLQETQYF	TGTGCCAGCAGCGTCGGGCTTCAAGAGACCCAGTACTTC
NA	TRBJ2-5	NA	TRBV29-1	CSVESWTGAEETQYF	TGCAGCGTTGAATCCTGGACCGGCGCGGAAGAGACCCAGTACTTC
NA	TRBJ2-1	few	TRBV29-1	CSVPWPAEQFF	TGCAGCGTTCCGTGGCCGGCTGAGCAGTTCTTC
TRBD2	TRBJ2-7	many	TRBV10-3	CAISEWGGGPHEQYF	TGTGCCATCAGTGAGTGGGGCGGGGGGCCGCACGAGCAGTACTTC
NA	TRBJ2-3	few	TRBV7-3	CASSLRVPGTDTQYF	TGTGCCAGCAGCTTGCGGGTCCCCGGGACAGATACGCAGTATTTT
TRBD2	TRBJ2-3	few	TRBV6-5	CASGTSGRTDTQYF	TGTGCCAGCGGTACTAGCGGCCGCACAGATACGCAGTATTTT
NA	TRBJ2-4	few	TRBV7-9	CASKRDRDIQYF	TGTGCCAGCAAAAGGGACCGGGACATTCAGTACTTC
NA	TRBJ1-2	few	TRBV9	CASSVNSNYGYTF	TGTGCCAGCAGCGTAAACAGCAACTATGGCTACACCTTC
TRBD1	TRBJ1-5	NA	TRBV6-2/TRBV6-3	CASRYTGARNQPQHF	TGTGCCAGCAGATATACAGGGGCCCGGAATCAGCCCCAGCATTTT
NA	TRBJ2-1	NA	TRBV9	CASSVGPSYNEQFF	TGTGCCAGCAGCGTCGGGCCGTCCTACAATGAGCAGTTCTTC
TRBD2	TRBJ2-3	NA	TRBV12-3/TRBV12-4	CAVNFGASGYTDTQYF	TGTGCCGTTAACTTCGGAGCTAGCGGGTACACAGATACGCAGTATTTT
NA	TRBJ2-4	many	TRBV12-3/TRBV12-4	CASSLSLRGAKNIQYF	TGTGCCAGCAGTTTATCCCTCCGGGGGGCCAAAAACATTCAGTACTTC
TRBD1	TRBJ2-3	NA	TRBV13	CASSWTGEDTQYF	TGTGCCAGCAGCTGGACAGGGGAGGATACGCAGTATTTT
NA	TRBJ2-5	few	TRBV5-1	CASSLRTEETQYF	TGCGCCAGCAGCCTTCGGACCGAAGAGACCCAGTACTTC
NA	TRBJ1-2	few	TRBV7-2	CASSLNQDYGYTF	TGTGCCAGCAGCCTAAATCAGGACTATGGCTACACCTTC
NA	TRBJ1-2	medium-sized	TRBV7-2	CASSPGLGLYGYTF	TGTGCCAGCAGCCCAGGCTTGGGGCTCTATGGCTACACCTTC
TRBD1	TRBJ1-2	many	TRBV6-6	CASSTGTGEGYGYTF	TGTGCCAGCAGTACCGGGACAGGGGAGGGCTATGGCTACACCTTC
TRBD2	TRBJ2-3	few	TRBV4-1	CASSPSGEPDTQYF	TGCGCCAGCAGCCCGAGCGGGGAACCCGATACGCAGTATTTT
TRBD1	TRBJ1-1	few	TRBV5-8	CASSSGGGDTEAFF	TGTGCCAGCAGCTCAGGGGGTGGGGACACTGAAGCTTTCTTT
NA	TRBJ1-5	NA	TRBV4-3	CASSPTFGGILDQPQHF	TGCGCCAGCAGCCCCACCTTCGGGGGTATCCTCGATCAGCCCCAGCATTTT
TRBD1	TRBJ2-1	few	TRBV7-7	CASSLGQGVNEQFF	TGTGCTAGCAGCTTGGGACAGGGGGTTAATGAGCAGTTCTTC
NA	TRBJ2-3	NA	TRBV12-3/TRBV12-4	CASSRGTDTQYF	TGTGCCAGCAGCCGGGGTACAGATACGCAGTATTTT
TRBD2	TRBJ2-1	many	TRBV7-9	CASSRGGNEQFF	TGTGCCAGCAGCCGGGGGGGCAATGAGCAGTTCTTC
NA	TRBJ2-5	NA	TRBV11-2	CASSLVPGGDRETQYF	TGTGCCAGCAGCTTAGTGCCAGGGGGGGACCGGGAGACCCAGTACTTC
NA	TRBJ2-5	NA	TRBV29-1	CSVEDPGGQETQYF	TGCAGCGTTGAAGATCCAGGGGGGCAAGAGACCCAGTACTTC
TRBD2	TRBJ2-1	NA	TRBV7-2	CASSVSLGSGVKKFF	TGTGCCAGCAGCGTTAGCCTGGGGAGCGGGGTTAAGAAGTTCTTC
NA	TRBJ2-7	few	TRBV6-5	CASSYSQGSSSYEQYF	TGTGCCAGCAGTTACAGTCAGGGGTCGTCGTCCTACGAGCAGTACTTC
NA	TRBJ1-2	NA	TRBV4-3	CASSQERQGLYGYTF	TGCGCCAGCAGCCAAGAAAGGCAGGGCCTCTATGGCTACACCTTC
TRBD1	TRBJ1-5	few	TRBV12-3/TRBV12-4	CASSSVQGDGRNQPQHF	TGTGCCAGCAGCTCCGTACAGGGGGATGGTCGCAATCAGCCCCAGCATTTT
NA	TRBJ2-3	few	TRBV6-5	CASSYSTGGSFTDTQYF	TGTGCCAGCAGTTACTCGACCGGGGGCAGCTTCACAGATACGCAGTATTTT
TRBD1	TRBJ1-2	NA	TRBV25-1	CASSDAHRGLYGYTF	TGTGCCAGCAGTGATGCACACAGGGGGCTATATGGCTACACCTTC
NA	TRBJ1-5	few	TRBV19	CASSILLSGNQPQHF	TGTGCCAGTAGTATATTGTTAAGCGGTAATCAGCCCCAGCATTTT
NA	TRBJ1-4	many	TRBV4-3	CASSQDVGSGEKLFF	TGCGCCAGCAGCCAAGATGTCGGTTCGGGAGAAAAACTGTTTTTT
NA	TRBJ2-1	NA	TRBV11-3	CASSLDPGQGSYNEQFF	TGTGCCAGCAGCTTAGATCCCGGGCAGGGCTCCTACAATGAGCAGTTCTTC
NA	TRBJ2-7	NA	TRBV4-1	CASSQVVAAHYEQYF	TGCGCCAGCAGCCAAGTAGTAGCAGCCCACTACGAGCAGTACTTC
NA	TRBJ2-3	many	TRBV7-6	CASSFSTDTQYF	TGTGCCAGCAGCTTTAGCACAGATACGCAGTATTTT
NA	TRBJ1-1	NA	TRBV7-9	CASSPPGGFVLSEAFF	TGTGCCAGCAGCCCCCCGGGAGGTTTTGTTCTTTCTGAAGCTTTCTTT
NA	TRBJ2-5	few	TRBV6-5	CASSYSAHRIQETQYF	TGTGCCAGCAGTTACTCGGCGCACCGGATCCAAGAGACCCAGTACTTC
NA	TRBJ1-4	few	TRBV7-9	CASSRTDEKLFF	TGTGCCAGCAGCCGGACAGATGAAAAACTGTTTTTT
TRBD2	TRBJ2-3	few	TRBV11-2	CASSHKLAGYTDTQYF	TGTGCCAGCAGCCACAAGCTAGCGGGTTACACAGATACGCAGTATTTT
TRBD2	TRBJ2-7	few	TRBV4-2	CASSQGLGLAAYEQYF	TGTGCCAGCAGCCAAGGGTTGGGACTAGCAGCCTACGAGCAGTACTTC
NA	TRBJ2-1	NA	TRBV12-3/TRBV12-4	CASTNEQFF	TGTGCCTCCACCAATGAGCAGTTCTTC
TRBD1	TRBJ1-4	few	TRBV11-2	CASSLGVGTGVGQPREKLFF	TGTGCCAGCAGCTTAGGCGTAGGGACAGGGGTCGGACAGCCCCGGGAAAAACTGTTTTTT
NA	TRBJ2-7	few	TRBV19	CASSITGSHEQYF	TGTGCCAGTAGTATCACCGGTAGCCACGAGCAGTACTTC
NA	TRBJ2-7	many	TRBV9	CASSVGGGPTYEQYF	TGTGCCAGCAGCGTAGGAGGGGGACCGACCTACGAGCAGTACTTC
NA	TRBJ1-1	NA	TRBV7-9	CASSLGANTEAFF	TGTGCCAGCAGCCTGGGGGCGAACACTGAAGCTTTCTTT
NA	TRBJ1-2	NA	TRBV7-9	CASRSGTGLYGYTF	TGTGCCAGCAGATCCGGGACCGGTCTATATGGCTACACCTTC